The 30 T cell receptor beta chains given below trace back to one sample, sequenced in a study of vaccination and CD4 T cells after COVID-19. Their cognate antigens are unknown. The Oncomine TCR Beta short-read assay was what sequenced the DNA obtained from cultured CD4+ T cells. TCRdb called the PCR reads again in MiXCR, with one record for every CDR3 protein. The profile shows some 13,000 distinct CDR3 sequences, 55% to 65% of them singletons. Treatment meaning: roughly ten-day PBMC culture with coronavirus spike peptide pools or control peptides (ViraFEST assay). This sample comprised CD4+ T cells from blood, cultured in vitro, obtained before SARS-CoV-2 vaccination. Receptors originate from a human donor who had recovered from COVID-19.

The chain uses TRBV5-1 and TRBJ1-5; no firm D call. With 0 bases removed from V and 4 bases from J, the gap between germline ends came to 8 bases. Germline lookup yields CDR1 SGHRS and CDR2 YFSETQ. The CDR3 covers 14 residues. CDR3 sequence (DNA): TGCGCCAGCAGCTTGGTAGCAGGTAATCAGCCCCAGCATTTT. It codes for CASSLVAGNQPQHF.

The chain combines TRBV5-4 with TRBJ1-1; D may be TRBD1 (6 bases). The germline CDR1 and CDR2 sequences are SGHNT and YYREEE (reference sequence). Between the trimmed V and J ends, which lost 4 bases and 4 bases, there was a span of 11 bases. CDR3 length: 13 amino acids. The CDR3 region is CASSPQGRTEAFF. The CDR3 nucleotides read TGTGCCAGCAGCCCTCAGGGGCGCACTGAAGCTTTCTTT.

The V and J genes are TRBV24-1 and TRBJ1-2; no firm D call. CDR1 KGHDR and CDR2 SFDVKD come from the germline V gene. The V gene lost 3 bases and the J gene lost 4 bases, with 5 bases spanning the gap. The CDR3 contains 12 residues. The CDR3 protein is CATSDEIYGYTF. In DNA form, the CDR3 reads TGTGCCACCAGTGATGAAATCTATGGCTACACCTTC.

The DNA of the CDR3 is TGCAGTGCTAGAGATAGGGGTCGGACGGCCACTGAAGCTTTCTTT. It translates to CSARDRGRTATEAFF. This chain joins TRBV20-1 and TRBJ1-1; TRBD1 is a possible D gene (5 bases). Germline V CDR1 and CDR2: DFQATT, SNEGSKA (reference sequence). V gave up 0 bases and J gave up 4 bases, with 15 bases separating them. CDR3 length equals 15 residues.

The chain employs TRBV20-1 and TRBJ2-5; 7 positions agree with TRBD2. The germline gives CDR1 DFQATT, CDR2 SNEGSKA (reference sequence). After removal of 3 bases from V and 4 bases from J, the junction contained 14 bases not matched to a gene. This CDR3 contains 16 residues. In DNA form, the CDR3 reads TGCAGTGCTAGCGAACATTTCGCGGGAGATAGAGAGACCCAGTACTTC. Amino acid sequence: CSASEHFAGDRETQYF.

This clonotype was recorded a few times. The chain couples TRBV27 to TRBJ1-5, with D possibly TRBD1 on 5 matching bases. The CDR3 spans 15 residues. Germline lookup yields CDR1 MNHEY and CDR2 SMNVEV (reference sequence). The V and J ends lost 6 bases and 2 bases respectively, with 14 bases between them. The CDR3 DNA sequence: TGTGCCAGCAGCTCTACCGGGACGGGCAATCAGCCCCAGCATTTT. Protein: CASSSTGTGNQPQHF.

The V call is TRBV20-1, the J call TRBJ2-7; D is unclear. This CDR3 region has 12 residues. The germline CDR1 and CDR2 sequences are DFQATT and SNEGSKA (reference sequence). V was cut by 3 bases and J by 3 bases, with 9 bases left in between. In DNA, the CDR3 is TGCAGTGCTAGGAAAGTTAACTACGAGCAGTACTTC. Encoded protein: CSARKVNYEQYF.

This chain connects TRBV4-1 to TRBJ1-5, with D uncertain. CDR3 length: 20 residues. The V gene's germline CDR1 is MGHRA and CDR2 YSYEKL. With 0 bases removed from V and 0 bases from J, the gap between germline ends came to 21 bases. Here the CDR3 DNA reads TGCGCCAGCAGCCAAGAACCAGAGACTACCTTTTCTTATAGCAATCAGCCCCAGCATTTT. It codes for CASSQEPETTFSYSNQPQHF.

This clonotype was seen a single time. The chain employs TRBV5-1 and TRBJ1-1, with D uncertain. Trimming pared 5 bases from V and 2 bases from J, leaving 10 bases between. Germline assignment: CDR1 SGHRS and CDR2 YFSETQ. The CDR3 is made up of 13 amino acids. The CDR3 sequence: CASRMHTNTEAFF. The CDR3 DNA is TGCGCCAGCAGAATGCACACAAACACTGAAGCTTTCTTT.

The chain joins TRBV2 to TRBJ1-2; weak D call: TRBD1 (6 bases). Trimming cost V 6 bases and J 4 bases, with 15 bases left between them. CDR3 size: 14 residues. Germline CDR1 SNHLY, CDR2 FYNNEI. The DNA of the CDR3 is TGTGCCAGCAGATCAGGGGACCCCGCCTATGGCTACACCTTC. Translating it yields CASRSGDPAYGYTF.

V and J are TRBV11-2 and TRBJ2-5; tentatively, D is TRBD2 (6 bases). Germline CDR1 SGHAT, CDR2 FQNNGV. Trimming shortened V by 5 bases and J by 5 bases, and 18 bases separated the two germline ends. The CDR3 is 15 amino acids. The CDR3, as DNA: TGTGCCAGCAGCATCGGGGACTGGGCGGAGGAGACCCAGTACTTC. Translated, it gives CASSIGDWAEETQYF.

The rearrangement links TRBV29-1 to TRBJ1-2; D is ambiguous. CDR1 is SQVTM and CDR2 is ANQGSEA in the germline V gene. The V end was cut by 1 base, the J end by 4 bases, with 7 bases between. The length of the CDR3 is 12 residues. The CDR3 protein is CSVEVVAYGYTF. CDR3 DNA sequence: TGCAGCGTTGAAGTCGTTGCCTATGGCTACACCTTC.

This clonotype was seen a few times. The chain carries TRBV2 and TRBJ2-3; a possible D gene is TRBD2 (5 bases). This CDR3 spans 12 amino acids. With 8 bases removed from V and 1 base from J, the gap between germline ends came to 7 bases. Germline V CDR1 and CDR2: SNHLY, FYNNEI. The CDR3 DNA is TGTGCCAGCGGTAGCGGCACAGATACGCAGTATTTT. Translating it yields CASGSGTDTQYF.

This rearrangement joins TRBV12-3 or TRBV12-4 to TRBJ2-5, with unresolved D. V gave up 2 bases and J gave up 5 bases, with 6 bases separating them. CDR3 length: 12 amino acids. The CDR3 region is CASSLFFETQYF. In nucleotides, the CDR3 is TGTGCCAGCAGTTTATTCTTTGAGACCCAGTACTTC.

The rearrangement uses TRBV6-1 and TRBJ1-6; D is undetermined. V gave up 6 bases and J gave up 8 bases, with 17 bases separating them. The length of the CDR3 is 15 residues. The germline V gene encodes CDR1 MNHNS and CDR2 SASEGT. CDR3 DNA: TGTGCCAGCAGCCTCCTAGGCGGCGGGTATTCACCCCTCCACTTT. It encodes CASSLLGGGYSPLHF.

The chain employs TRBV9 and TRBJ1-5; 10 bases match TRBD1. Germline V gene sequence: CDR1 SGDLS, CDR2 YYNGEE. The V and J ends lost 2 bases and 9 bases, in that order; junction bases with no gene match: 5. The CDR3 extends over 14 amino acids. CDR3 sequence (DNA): TGTGCCAGCAGCGTCGGGACAGGGGAATGGCCCCAGCATTTT. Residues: CASSVGTGEWPQHF.

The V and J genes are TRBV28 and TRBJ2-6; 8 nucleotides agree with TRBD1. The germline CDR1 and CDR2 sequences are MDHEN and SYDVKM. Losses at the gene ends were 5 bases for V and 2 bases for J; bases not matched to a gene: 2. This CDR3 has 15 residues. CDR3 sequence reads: CASSEQGAGANVLTF. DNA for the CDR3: TGTGCCAGCAGTGAACAGGGGGCTGGGGCCAACGTCCTGACTTTC. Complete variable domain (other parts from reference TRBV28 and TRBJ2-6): DVKVTQSSRYLVKRTGEKVFLECVQDMDHENMFWYRQDPGLGLRLIYFSYDVKMKEKGDIPEGYSVSREKKERFSLILESASTNQTSMYLCASSEQGAGANVLTFGAGSRLTVL.

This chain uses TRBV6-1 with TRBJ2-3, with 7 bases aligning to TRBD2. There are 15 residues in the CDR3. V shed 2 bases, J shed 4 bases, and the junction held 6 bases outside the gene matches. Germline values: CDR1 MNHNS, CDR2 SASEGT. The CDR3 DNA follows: TGTGCCAGCAGTGAACGAGGCGGGAGCGCAGATACGCAGTATTTT. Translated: CASSERGGSADTQYF.

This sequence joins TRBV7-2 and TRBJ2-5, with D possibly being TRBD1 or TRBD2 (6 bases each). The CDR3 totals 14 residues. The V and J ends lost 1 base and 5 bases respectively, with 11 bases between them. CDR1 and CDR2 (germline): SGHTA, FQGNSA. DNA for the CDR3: TGTGCCAGCAGCTTAGGGGGGGCACCCGAGACCCAGTACTTC. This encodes CASSLGGAPETQYF.

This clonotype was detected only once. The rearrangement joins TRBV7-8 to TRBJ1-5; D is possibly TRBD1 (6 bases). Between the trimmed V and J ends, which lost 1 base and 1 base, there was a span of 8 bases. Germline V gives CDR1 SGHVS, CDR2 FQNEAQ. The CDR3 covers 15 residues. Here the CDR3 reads CASSLGDRSNQPQHF. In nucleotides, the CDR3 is TGTGCCAGCAGCTTAGGAGACAGGAGCAATCAGCCCCAGCATTTT.

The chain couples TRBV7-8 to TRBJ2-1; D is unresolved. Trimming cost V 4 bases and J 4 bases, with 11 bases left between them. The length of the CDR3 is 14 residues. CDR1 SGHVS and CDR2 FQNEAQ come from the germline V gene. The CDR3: CASSYNAPYNEQFF. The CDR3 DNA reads TGTGCCAGCAGCTACAATGCGCCGTACAATGAGCAGTTCTTC.

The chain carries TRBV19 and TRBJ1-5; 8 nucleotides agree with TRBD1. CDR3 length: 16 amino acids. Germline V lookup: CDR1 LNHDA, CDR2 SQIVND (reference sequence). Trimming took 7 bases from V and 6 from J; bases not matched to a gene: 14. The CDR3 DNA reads TGTGCCAGTACCAATACTCGGACAGGGAGTATTCAGCCCCAGCATTTT. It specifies CASTNTRTGSIQPQHF.

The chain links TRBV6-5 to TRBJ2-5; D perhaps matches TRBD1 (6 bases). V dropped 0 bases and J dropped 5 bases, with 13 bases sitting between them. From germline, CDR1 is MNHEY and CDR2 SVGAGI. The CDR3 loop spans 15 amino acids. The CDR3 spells CASSYSENTGETQYF. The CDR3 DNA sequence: TGTGCCAGCAGTTACTCAGAAAACACAGGGGAGACCCAGTACTTC.

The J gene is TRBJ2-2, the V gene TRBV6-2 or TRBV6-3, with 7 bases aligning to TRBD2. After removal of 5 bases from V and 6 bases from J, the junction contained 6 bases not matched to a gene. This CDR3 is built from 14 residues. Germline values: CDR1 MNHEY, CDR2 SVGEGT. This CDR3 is CASSPGGSPGELFF. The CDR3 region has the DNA TGTGCCAGCAGTCCCGGGGGGAGTCCCGGGGAGCTGTTTTTT.

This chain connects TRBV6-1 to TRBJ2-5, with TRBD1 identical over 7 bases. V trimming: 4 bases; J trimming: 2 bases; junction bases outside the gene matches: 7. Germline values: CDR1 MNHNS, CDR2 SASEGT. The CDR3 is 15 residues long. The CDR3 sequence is CASSAIRGKQETQYF. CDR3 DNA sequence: TGTGCCAGCAGTGCAATCAGGGGGAAACAAGAGACCCAGTACTTC.

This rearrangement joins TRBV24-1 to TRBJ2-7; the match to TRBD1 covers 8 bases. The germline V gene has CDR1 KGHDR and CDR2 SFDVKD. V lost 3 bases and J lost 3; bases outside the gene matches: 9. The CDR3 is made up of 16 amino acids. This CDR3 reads CATSDVGTGGYYEQYF. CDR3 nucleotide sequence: TGTGCCACCAGTGATGTTGGGACAGGTGGGTACTACGAGCAGTACTTC.

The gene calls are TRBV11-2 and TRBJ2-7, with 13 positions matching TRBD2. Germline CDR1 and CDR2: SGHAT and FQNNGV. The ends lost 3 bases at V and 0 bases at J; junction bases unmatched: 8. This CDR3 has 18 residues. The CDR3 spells CASSLRTSGSKSSYEQYF. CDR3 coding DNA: TGTGCCAGCAGCTTGAGGACTAGCGGGAGCAAGAGCTCCTACGAGCAGTACTTC.

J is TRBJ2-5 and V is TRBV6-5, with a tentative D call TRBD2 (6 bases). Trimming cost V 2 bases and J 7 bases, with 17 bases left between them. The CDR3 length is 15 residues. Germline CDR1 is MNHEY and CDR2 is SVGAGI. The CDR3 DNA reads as TGTGCCAGCAGTTACCCGCCTGGGGCCGGGGGGACCCAGTACTTC. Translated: CASSYPPGAGGTQYF.

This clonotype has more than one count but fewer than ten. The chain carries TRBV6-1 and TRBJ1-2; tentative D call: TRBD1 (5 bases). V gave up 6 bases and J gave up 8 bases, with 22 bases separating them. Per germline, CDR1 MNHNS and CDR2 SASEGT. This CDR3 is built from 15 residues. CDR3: CASSTGTGGSWGYTF. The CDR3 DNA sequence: TGTGCCAGCAGCACCGGGACCGGAGGGTCTTGGGGCTACACCTTC.

In nucleotides, the CDR3 is TGCGCCAGCAGCTTGGACAGGGGGAAGACTGAAGCTTTCTTT. Translated: CASSLDRGKTEAFF. The chain has TRBV5-1 and TRBJ1-1, with 8 bases fitting TRBD1. The CDR3 sequence is 14 residues long. The germline V gene has CDR1 SGHRS and CDR2 YFSETQ. J gave up 5 bases and V 0 bases, and 3 bases lay outside the gene matches.